This is a list of T cell receptor beta chains from one sample in a study of blood T cell repertoires in COVID-19. Clones were sequenced by immunoSEQ multiplex PCR, and TCRdb holds only the in-frame ones, with some missing. This table holds about 170,000 clones, roughly 78% found once. The specimen was PBMCs or T cells enriched from blood (not recorded which). The receptors were sampled from an older woman in a cohort exposed to, infected with or recovered from COVID-19 (not recorded which). The CDR3 runs from the conserved cysteine through the conserved F or W. D genes are given only for firm matches. Clone size appears in some rows only: once, few, many, or a class for an expanded clone.

clone size,V gene,D gene,J gene,CDR3 protein,CDR3 DNA
-,TRBV19,-,TRBJ1-2,CASSIAGYPDYGYTF,TGTGCCAGTAGTATAGCAGGGTACCCCGACTATGGCTACACCTTC
-,TRBV19,TRBD1,TRBJ1-1,CASSPILGTGGNTEAFF,TGTGCCAGTAGTCCTATTCTTGGGACAGGGGGGAACACTGAAGCTTTCTTT
few,TRBV28,-,TRBJ1-2,CASSLLGRVGYTF,TGTGCCAGCAGTTTACTCGGCAGGGTGGGCTACACCTTC
-,TRBV18,-,TRBJ1-1,CASSPISRTENTEAFF,TGTGCCAGCTCACCAATCTCACGGACAGAGAACACTGAAGCTTTCTTT
once,TRBV19,TRBD1,TRBJ1-2,CASSRRQGAYGYTF,TGTGCCAGTAGTAGGCGACAGGGGGCCTATGGCTACACCTTC
-,TRBV4-1,-,TRBJ1-2,CASSQLGVGSNYGYTF,TGCGCCAGCAGCCAGTTAGGGGTGGGATCTAACTATGGCTACACCTTC
few,TRBV7-6,TRBD2,TRBJ2-1,CASSTAGVRVNEQFF,TGTGCCAGCAGCACCGCGGGAGTGAGGGTAAATGAGCAGTTCTTC
-,TRBV13,-,TRBJ2-7,CASSWGLAYEQYF,TGTGCCAGCAGCTGGGGACTGGCCTACGAGCAGTACTTC
-,TRBV11-1,-,TRBJ2-7,CASSRNRAYEQYF,TGTGCCAGCAGCCGAAACAGGGCCTACGAGCAGTACTTC
-,TRBV4-1,-,TRBJ2-3,CASSQGLGRGDTQYF,TGCGCCAGCAGCCAAGGATTGGGGAGAGGCGATACGCAGTATTTT
-,TRBV28,TRBD1,TRBJ1-2,CASRPGQGAPNYGYTF,TGTGCCAGCAGGCCGGGACAGGGGGCTCCTAACTATGGCTACACCTTC
-,TRBV2,TRBD2,TRBJ2-1,CASREGLAGVSEQFF,TGTGCCAGCAGAGAGGGACTAGCGGGAGTTAGTGAGCAGTTCTTC
-,TRBV4-2,-,TRBJ2-7,CASSQDPQGIEQYF,TGTGCCAGCAGCCAAGATCCACAGGGTATCGAGCAGTACTTC
-,TRBV11-2,-,TRBJ1-1,CASSLESYTEAFF,TGTGCCAGCAGCTTAGAGAGCTACACTGAAGCTTTCTTT
few,TRBV24-1,TRBD2,TRBJ2-3,CATSMAGGTDTQYF,TGTGCCACCAGTATGGCGGGAGGCACAGATACGCAGTATTTT
few,TRBV12-3/TRBV12-4,TRBD2,TRBJ2-1,CASLAGGRNEQFF,TGTGCCAGTCTAGCGGGAGGGAGGAATGAGCAGTTCTTC
once,TRBV24-1,TRBD2,TRBJ2-1,CATSGTSGSNEQFF,TGTGCCACGTCCGGGACTAGCGGGAGTAATGAGCAGTTCTTC
-,TRBV24-1,-,TRBJ2-1,CATSYGQNNEQFF,TGTGCCACCAGCTATGGACAGAACAATGAGCAGTTCTTC
once,TRBV5-1,TRBD2,TRBJ2-7,CASSLLADYEQYF,TGCGCCAGCAGCTTACTAGCGGATTACGAGCAGTACTTC
-,TRBV5-1,TRBD2,TRBJ2-1,CASSLSGGVNNEQFF,TGCGCCAGCAGCTTGTCGGGGGGAGTAAATAATGAGCAGTTCTTC
-,TRBV7-3,-,TRBJ2-1,CASSFSSSAHNEQFF,TGTGCCAGCAGCTTTTCGAGCAGCGCGCACAATGAGCAGTTCTTC
-,TRBV6-5,TRBD1,TRBJ1-2,CASSYLTGDDGYTF,TGTGCCAGCAGTTACCTGACAGGGGACGATGGCTACACCTTC
few,TRBV5-1,-,TRBJ1-1,CASSPRPQRSPEAFF,TGCGCCAGCAGCCCCCGGCCCCAGAGGAGCCCTGAAGCTTTCTTT
-,TRBV10-3,TRBD2,TRBJ2-3,CATARGSGSGVDTQYF,TGTGCCACCGCCCGGGGGAGCGGGAGTGGTGTAGATACGCAGTATTTT
-,TRBV28,-,TRBJ2-2,CASKVGGNTGELFF,TGTGCCAGCAAAGTGGGAGGAAACACCGGGGAGCTGTTTTTT
once,TRBV10-3,-,TRBJ2-5,CAISTPGASEETQYF,TGTGCCATCAGTACCCCCGGTGCTAGTGAAGAGACCCAGTACTTC
-,TRBV28,TRBD1,TRBJ1-1,CASSPPDRRGDEAFF,TGTGCCAGCAGTCCTCCGGACAGGAGAGGGGATGAAGCTTTCTTT
once,TRBV12-2,-,TRBJ1-5,CASRPIRGCDQPQHF,TGTGCAAGTCGCCCCATAAGAGGGTGCGATCAGCCCCAGCATTTT
-,TRBV2,TRBD2,TRBJ2-5,CASLRPSGKETQYF,TGTGCCAGCTTAAGGCCTAGCGGGAAAGAGACCCAGTACTTC
-,TRBV18,TRBD2,TRBJ2-7,CASSHGTTEQYF,TGTGCCAGCTCCCATGGGACTACCGAGCAGTACTTC
-,TRBV5-5,-,TRBJ1-5,CASSLVGGDQPQHF,TGTGCCAGCAGCTTGGTAGGGGGTGATCAGCCCCAGCATTTT
-,TRBV5-1,-,TRBJ2-3,CASSLGMTLDTDTQYF,TGCGCCAGCAGCTTGGGGATGACGCTAGACACAGATACGCAGTATTTT
-,TRBV7-2,TRBD1,TRBJ2-7,CASSLGGTGAAEQYF,TGTGCCAGCAGCTTAGGCGGGACAGGGGCGGCCGAGCAGTACTTC
-,TRBV4-1,-,TRBJ1-5,CASSHSGRGSYQPQHF,TGCGCCAGCAGCCACTCAGGCAGGGGATCGTATCAGCCCCAGCATTTT
-,TRBV28,TRBD1,TRBJ2-1,CASSSPRTGYNEQFF,TGTGCCAGCAGTTCCCCCCGGACAGGGTACAATGAGCAGTTCTTC
few,TRBV7-2,TRBD1,TRBJ1-6,CASRHSGGSYNSPLHF,TGTGCCAGCAGGCATTCAGGGGGCTCCTATAATTCACCCCTCCACTTT
once,TRBV4-2,TRBD2,TRBJ2-2,CASSLLPGTSGDTGELFF,TGTGCCAGCAGCTTACTACCTGGGACTAGCGGGGACACCGGGGAGCTGTTTTTT
-,TRBV12-5,-,TRBJ2-5,CASGLMTGLQETQYF,TGTGCTAGTGGTTTAATGACGGGGTTGCAAGAGACCCAGTACTTC
once,TRBV10-2,-,TRBJ1-2,CASSVLPGVGNYGYTF,TGCGCCAGTAGCGTCCTTCCAGGGGTCGGTAACTATGGCTACACCTTC
-,TRBV19,TRBD1,TRBJ2-5,CASSIRDREWETQYF,TGTGCCAGTAGTATCCGGGACAGGGAATGGGAGACCCAGTACTTC
once,TRBV19,-,TRBJ1-3,CASSSASGNTIYF,TGTGCCAGTAGTTCCGCCTCGGGGAACACCATATATTTT
once,TRBV2,-,TRBJ1-1,CASSAQGGTEAFF,TGTGCCAGCAGTGCACAGGGTGGCACTGAAGCTTTCTTT
-,TRBV18,-,TRBJ1-5,CASSPNNNNNQPQHF,TGTGCCAGCTCACCAAACAACAATAACAATCAGCCCCAGCATTTT
-,TRBV29-1,TRBD2,TRBJ2-7,CSVGTSGSSDEQYF,TGCAGCGTGGGGACTAGCGGGAGTAGCGACGAGCAGTACTTC
-,TRBV11-3,TRBD1,TRBJ1-1,CASTFLGQGGTEAFF,TGTGCCAGCACCTTCTTGGGACAGGGGGGCACTGAAGCTTTCTTT
-,TRBV4-1,TRBD1,TRBJ2-7,CASSKGQDSYEQYF,TGCGCCAGCAGCAAGGGACAGGACTCCTACGAGCAGTACTTC
-,TRBV28,TRBD1,TRBJ2-7,CASSLGTAAYEQYF,TGTGCCAGCAGTTTAGGGACAGCCGCCTACGAGCAGTACTTC
-,TRBV4-2,-,TRBJ1-6,CASSLRRGNNSPLHF,TGTGCCAGCAGCTTAAGGCGGGGTAATAATTCACCCCTCCACTTT
-,TRBV5-4,-,TRBJ1-4,CASSLNGAANEKLFF,TGTGCCAGCAGCTTGAATGGGGCGGCTAATGAAAAACTGTTTTTT
-,TRBV28,TRBD1,TRBJ1-3,CASSGGQGSGNTIYF,TGTGCCAGCAGTGGCGGACAGGGCTCTGGAAACACCATATATTTT
-,TRBV2,-,TRBJ1-2,CASRPGFNYGYTF,TGTGCCAGCAGGCCGGGGTTCAACTATGGCTACACCTTC
-,TRBV3-1/TRBV3-2,-,TRBJ2-3,CASSPNSLSDTQYF,TGTGCCAGCAGCCCGAATAGCTTGTCAGATACGCAGTATTTT
-,TRBV4-1,-,TRBJ2-3,CASSQAFGGPGDTQYF,TGCGCCAGCAGCCAAGCCTTCGGAGGGCCAGGTGATACGCAGTATTTT
once,TRBV27,-,TRBJ2-7,CASSIWGPFGEQYF,TGTGCCAGCAGTATCTGGGGCCCTTTCGGGGAGCAGTACTTC